Shown below are 21 T cell receptor beta chains from a single sample sequenced in a study of blood T cell repertoires in COVID-19. Clones were read by immunoSEQ multiplex PCR, and TCRdb kept only the in-frame ones, dropping some. The sample lists some 260,000 clones, about 90% seen once, with 3% to 3.5% in the top ten. Source material: peripheral blood. The receptors stem from a man younger than 30 with active or convalescent COVID-19.

The chain joins TRBV30 to TRBJ1-5, with TRBD1 as a possible D gene (5 bases). Germline loops: CDR1 GTSNPN, CDR2 SVGIG (reference sequence). The CDR3 sequence is 12 residues long. V shed 6 bases and J shed 3 bases, with 9 bases lying between them. The CDR3 is CACHRLNQPQHF. In DNA form, the CDR3 reads TGTGCCTGTCACAGGCTCAATCAGCCCCAGCATTTT.

J is TRBJ1-5 and V is TRBV2, with 7 nucleotides matching TRBD1. The CDR3 is 17 amino acids. The V and J ends lost 4 bases and 4 bases, in that order; junction bases with no gene match: 13. The germline CDR1 and CDR2 sequences are SNHLY and FYNNEI. The CDR3 reads CASSAPPGQILNQPQHF. CDR3 coding DNA: TGTGCCAGCAGTGCCCCCCCGGGACAGATCCTGAATCAGCCCCAGCATTTT.

The chain joins TRBV6-5 to TRBJ2-7; 7 bases match TRBD2. This CDR3 is 15 amino acids long. The trim removed 7 bases at V and 3 bases at J, leaving 12 bases unmatched. Germline V CDR1 and CDR2: MNHEY, SVGAGI. The CDR3 sequence is CASIPGLGGIYEQYF. In DNA, the CDR3 is TGTGCCAGCATCCCGGGACTGGGGGGGATCTACGAGCAGTACTTC.

The gene calls are TRBV7-8 and TRBJ1-1; no clear D gene. Trimming left V 0 bases short and J 5 bases short, with 13 bases between. The CDR3 is 15 residues long. Germline V CDR1 and CDR2: SGHVS, FQNEAQ. CDR3 region: CASSLAQRGRTEAFF. In nucleotides, the CDR3 is TGTGCCAGCAGCTTAGCTCAGCGGGGTAGGACTGAAGCTTTCTTT.

This clone was counted between two and nine times. V is TRBV9 and J is TRBJ2-3; 7 nucleotides agree with TRBD2. V gave up 0 bases and J gave up 2 bases; unmatched junction bases: 6. Germline loops: CDR1 SGDLS, CDR2 YYNGEE. This CDR3 region has 16 residues. CDR3 sequence: CASSVGGGRATDTQYF. CDR3 coding DNA: TGTGCCAGCAGCGTAGGTGGAGGGAGGGCCACAGATACGCAGTATTTT.

The CDR3 sequence is CATAATGNTIYF. The CDR3 DNA reads as TGTGCCACTGCAGCGACTGGAAACACCATATATTTT. The J gene is TRBJ1-3, the V gene TRBV6-5, with D unclear. V lost 10 bases and J lost 2, with 9 bases in between. Germline CDR1 and CDR2: MNHEY and SVGAGI. The CDR3 extends over 12 amino acids.

This rearrangement joins TRBV15 to TRBJ1-1, with D unresolved. Germline V CDR1 and CDR2: LNHNV, YYDKDF (reference sequence). Trimming pared 0 bases from V and 1 base from J, leaving 6 bases between. The CDR3 runs 14 residues. The CDR3 is CATSRDGPNTEAFF. The CDR3 DNA reads as TGTGCCACCAGCAGAGATGGCCCGAACACTGAAGCTTTCTTT.

The chain recombines TRBV7-2 with TRBJ2-3; perhaps TRBD2 as D (7 bases). From germline, CDR1 is SGHTA and CDR2 FQGNSA. Trimming removed 0 bases from V and 4 bases from J, with 14 bases in between. This CDR3 has 16 residues. The CDR3 DNA sequence: TGTGCCAGCAGCTTAGCGGGGGCGGGGGCGGCAGATACGCAGTATTTT. Protein sequence: CASSLAGAGAADTQYF.

J is TRBJ2-1 and V is TRBV2, with TRBD2 as a possible D gene (5 bases). Germline CDR1 and CDR2: SNHLY and FYNNEI. The CDR3 extends over 15 amino acids. Trimming removed 5 bases at V and 0 bases at J, with 11 bases between. CDR3 residues: CASSFTGSSYNEQFF. Written as DNA, the CDR3 is TGTGCCAGCAGTTTTACGGGGAGCTCCTACAATGAGCAGTTCTTC.

This clone was found a few times. Distinct nucleotide sequences in the sample also encode this CDR3. The chain uses TRBV19 and TRBJ1-5; 11 bases agree with TRBD1. The trim removed 3 bases at V and 7 bases at J, leaving 5 bases unmatched. Germline-derived CDR1 and CDR2 are LNHDA and SQIVND (reference sequence). The CDR3 is made up of 15 amino acids. The DNA for the CDR3 is TGTGCCAGTAGTATTGAAGGGACAGGGGGACAGCCCCAGCATTTT. This encodes CASSIEGTGGQPQHF. The entire variable domain, with the rest obtained from reference TRBV19 and TRBJ1-5, is as follows: DGGITQSPKYLFRKEGQNVTLSCEQNLNHDAMYWYRQDPGQGLRLIYYSQIVNDFQKGDIAEGYSVSREKKESFPLTVTSAQKNPTAFYLCASSIEGTGGQPQHFGDGTRLSIL.

V and J are TRBV20-1 and TRBJ1-1; possible D gene TRBD1, 6 bases. Germline CDR1 is DFQATT and CDR2 is SNEGSKA (reference sequence). Trimming stripped 7 bases from V and 1 base from J, with 7 bases between. This CDR3 contains 11 residues. The CDR3 DNA is TGCAGTGGGACAGAGAACACTGAAGCTTTCTTT. This translates into CSGTENTEAFF.

The chain uses TRBV7-2 and TRBJ2-3; D not certain. This CDR3 region has 15 residues. V lost 5 bases, J lost 0 bases, and 12 bases lay in between. Germline V gene data show CDR1 as SGHTA and CDR2 as FQGNSA. CDR3 loop: CASSPGSFSTDTQYF. CDR3 sequence (DNA): TGTGCCAGCAGCCCCGGGTCGTTTAGCACAGATACGCAGTATTTT.

This sequence joins TRBV6-5 and TRBJ1-5, with 9 bases identical to TRBD1. The CDR3 runs to 15 residues. The germline CDR1 and CDR2 sequences are MNHEY and SVGAGI. V dropped 6 bases and J dropped 1; count of bases not matched to a gene: 4. CDR3 sequence (DNA): TGTGCCAGCAGCCAGGACAGGGGAAGCAATCAGCCCCAGCATTTT. It encodes CASSQDRGSNQPQHF.

The V call is TRBV12-3 or TRBV12-4, the J call TRBJ2-3; D is ambiguous. The CDR3 extends over 12 amino acids. The ends were cut back, 2 bases at V and 3 bases at J, with 3 bases in the middle. The CDR3 nucleotides read TGTGCCAGCAGTTTACTGACAGATACGCAGTATTTT. Its translation: CASSLLTDTQYF.

The rearrangement joins TRBV6-2 or TRBV6-3 to TRBJ2-7, with 10 nucleotides matching TRBD2. Germline-derived CDR1 and CDR2 are MNHEY and SVGEGT. This CDR3 is 16 amino acids long. The V gene end was trimmed by 2 bases and the J gene end by 2 bases; junction bases not matched to a gene: 6. This chain's CDR3 is CASSYGWTSGTYEQYF. The CDR3 nucleotides read TGTGCCAGCAGTTACGGTTGGACTAGCGGTACCTACGAGCAGTACTTC.

This clone turned up a few times. The CDR3 DNA reads TGTGCCAGCAGTCTCGACAGGGGGAGGAACACTGAAGCTTTCTTT. Protein sequence: CASSLDRGRNTEAFF. The rearrangement uses TRBV6-6 and TRBJ1-1, with TRBD1 matching over 9 bases. Germline V lookup: CDR1 MNHNY, CDR2 SVGAGI (reference sequence). Trimming took 5 bases from V and 1 from J; bases not matched to a gene: 5. The CDR3 has 15 residues.

V and J are TRBV10-3 and TRBJ2-3, with 9 bases identical to TRBD2. Trimming at V came to 10 bases and at J to 5 bases, leaving 7 bases not matched to a gene. Germline V lookup: CDR1 ENHRY, CDR2 SYGVKD. The CDR3 loop spans 13 amino acids. CDR3 sequence reads: CATAGGPGDTQYF. CDR3 nucleotides: TGTGCCACCGCGGGAGGGCCTGGAGATACGCAGTATTTT.

The CDR3 region is CASSVGGSGGADTQYF. In nucleotides, the CDR3 is TGTGCCAGCAGCGTAGGAGGTAGCGGGGGAGCAGATACGCAGTATTTT. The chain employs TRBV9 and TRBJ2-3, with 9 bases matching TRBD2. V was pared by 0 bases and J by 4 bases, with 6 bases of the junction left unmatched. Germline V CDR1 and CDR2: SGDLS, YYNGEE. The CDR3 covers 16 residues. Supplemented by reference TRBV9 and TRBJ2-3, the full variable domain reads DSGVTQTPKHLITATGQRVTLRCSPRSGDLSVYWYQQSLDQGLQFLIQYYNGEERAKGNILERFSAQQFPDLHSELNLSSLELGDSALYFCASSVGGSGGADTQYFGPGTRLTVL.

The chain couples TRBV19 to TRBJ2-7; TRBD2 matches 8 bases. The trim removed 6 bases at V and 4 bases at J, leaving 17 bases unmatched. CDR1 is LNHDA, CDR2 SQIVND, per germline (reference sequence). The CDR3 is 17 residues long. This CDR3 reads CASRSSSRRGGKYEQYF. The DNA of the CDR3 is TGTGCCAGTAGATCCTCGAGTCGACGGGGGGGCAAGTACGAGCAGTACTTC.

Only a few counts were recorded for this clone. The chain employs TRBV7-3 and TRBJ2-1; D unclear. V dropped 2 bases and J dropped 7 bases, with 9 bases sitting between them. This CDR3 contains 13 residues. Germline loops: CDR1 SGHTA, CDR2 FQGTGA. CDR3 sequence (DNA): TGTGCCAGCAGCTTATCCCCGGTAAATGAGCAGTTCTTC. Its protein product is CASSLSPVNEQFF. The full variable domain, in which reference TRBV7-3 and TRBJ2-1 provide the parts outside the CDR3, is GAGVSQTPSNKVTEKGKYVELRCDPISGHTALYWYRQSLGQGPEFLIYFQGTGAADDSGLPNDRFFAVRPEGSVSTLKIQRTERGDSAVYLCASSLSPVNEQFFGPGTRLTVL.

This rearrangement joins TRBV27 to TRBJ2-1; D is ambiguous. The CDR3 has 13 amino acids. Trimming stripped 2 bases from V and 6 bases from J, with 8 bases between. Germline CDR1 is MNHEY and CDR2 is SMNVEV (reference sequence). CDR3 sequence (DNA): TGTGCCAGCAGTTTAGGGCCCCGCAATGAGCAGTTCTTC. This encodes CASSLGPRNEQFF.